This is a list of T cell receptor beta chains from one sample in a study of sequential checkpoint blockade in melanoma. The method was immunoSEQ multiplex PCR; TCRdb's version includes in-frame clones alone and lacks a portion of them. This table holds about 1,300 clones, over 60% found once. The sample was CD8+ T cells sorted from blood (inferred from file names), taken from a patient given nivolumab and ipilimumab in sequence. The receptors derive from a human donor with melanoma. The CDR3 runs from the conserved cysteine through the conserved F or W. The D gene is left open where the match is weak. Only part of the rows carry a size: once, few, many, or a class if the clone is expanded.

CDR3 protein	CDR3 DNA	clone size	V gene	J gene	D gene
CASSLGTPYEQYF	TGTGCCAGCAGCTTGGGGACACCCTACGAGCAGTACTTC	once	TRBV5-6	TRBJ2-7	NA
CASSVEGLAVYEQYF	TGTGCCAGCAGCGTAGAGGGACTAGCGGTATACGAGCAGTACTTC	NA	TRBV9	TRBJ2-7	TRBD2
CASSLYPPGGTYEQYF	TGTGCCAGCAGCTTATACCCCCCGGGCGGGACCTACGAGCAGTACTTC	few	TRBV7-8	TRBJ2-7	NA
CASSQEGTGGYEQYF	TGCGCCAGCAGCCAAGAGGGGACAGGGGGCTACGAGCAGTACTTC	NA	TRBV4-3	TRBJ2-7	TRBD1
CAISETGYNIQYF	TGTGCCATCAGTGAAACCGGGTATAACATTCAGTACTTC	NA	TRBV10-3	TRBJ2-4	NA
CSVDRAWGYTF	TGCAGCGTTGACAGGGCGTGGGGCTACACCTTC	NA	TRBV29-1	TRBJ1-2	NA
CASSQDDGRAYGYTF	TGCGCCAGCAGCCAAGACGACGGGAGGGCGTATGGCTACACCTTC	few	TRBV4-1	TRBJ1-2	NA
CASSLSGTGDGGEQFF	TGTGCCAGCAGCTTGTCCGGGACAGGGGATGGGGGTGAGCAGTTCTTC	once	TRBV7-9	TRBJ2-1	TRBD1
CASSLGSSPKEQYF	TGTGCCAGCAGTTTGGGCTCTTCCCCTAAGGAGCAGTACTTC	NA	TRBV9	TRBJ2-7	NA
CATSRGLPSPGTGDQPQHF	TGTGCCACCAGCAGAGGCCTACCCTCTCCCGGGACAGGGGATCAGCCCCAGCATTTT	NA	TRBV15	TRBJ1-5	TRBD1
CASSYSFGGNTEAFF	TGTGCCAGCAGTTACTCCTTTGGAGGCAACACTGAAGCTTTCTTT	NA	TRBV6-6	TRBJ1-1	NA
CASSPGTDYNQPQHF	TGTGCCAGCAGTCCCGGGACAGACTACAATCAGCCCCAGCATTTT	NA	TRBV27	TRBJ1-5	TRBD1
CASSEQGAGEPQHF	TGTGCCAGTAGTGAACAGGGCGCGGGGGAGCCCCAGCATTTT	NA	TRBV19	TRBJ1-5	NA
CASRWDRDNEKLFF	TGTGCCAGCAGGTGGGACAGAGATAATGAAAAACTGTTTTTT	few	TRBV6-6	TRBJ1-4	TRBD1
CASAPGQGVYEQYF	TGTGCCAGCGCGCCGGGACAGGGAGTCTACGAGCAGTACTTC	once	TRBV7-6	TRBJ2-7	TRBD1
CASSLANTGYEQYF	TGTGCCAGCAGCTTAGCGAATACCGGGTACGAGCAGTACTTC	NA	TRBV7-6	TRBJ2-7	NA